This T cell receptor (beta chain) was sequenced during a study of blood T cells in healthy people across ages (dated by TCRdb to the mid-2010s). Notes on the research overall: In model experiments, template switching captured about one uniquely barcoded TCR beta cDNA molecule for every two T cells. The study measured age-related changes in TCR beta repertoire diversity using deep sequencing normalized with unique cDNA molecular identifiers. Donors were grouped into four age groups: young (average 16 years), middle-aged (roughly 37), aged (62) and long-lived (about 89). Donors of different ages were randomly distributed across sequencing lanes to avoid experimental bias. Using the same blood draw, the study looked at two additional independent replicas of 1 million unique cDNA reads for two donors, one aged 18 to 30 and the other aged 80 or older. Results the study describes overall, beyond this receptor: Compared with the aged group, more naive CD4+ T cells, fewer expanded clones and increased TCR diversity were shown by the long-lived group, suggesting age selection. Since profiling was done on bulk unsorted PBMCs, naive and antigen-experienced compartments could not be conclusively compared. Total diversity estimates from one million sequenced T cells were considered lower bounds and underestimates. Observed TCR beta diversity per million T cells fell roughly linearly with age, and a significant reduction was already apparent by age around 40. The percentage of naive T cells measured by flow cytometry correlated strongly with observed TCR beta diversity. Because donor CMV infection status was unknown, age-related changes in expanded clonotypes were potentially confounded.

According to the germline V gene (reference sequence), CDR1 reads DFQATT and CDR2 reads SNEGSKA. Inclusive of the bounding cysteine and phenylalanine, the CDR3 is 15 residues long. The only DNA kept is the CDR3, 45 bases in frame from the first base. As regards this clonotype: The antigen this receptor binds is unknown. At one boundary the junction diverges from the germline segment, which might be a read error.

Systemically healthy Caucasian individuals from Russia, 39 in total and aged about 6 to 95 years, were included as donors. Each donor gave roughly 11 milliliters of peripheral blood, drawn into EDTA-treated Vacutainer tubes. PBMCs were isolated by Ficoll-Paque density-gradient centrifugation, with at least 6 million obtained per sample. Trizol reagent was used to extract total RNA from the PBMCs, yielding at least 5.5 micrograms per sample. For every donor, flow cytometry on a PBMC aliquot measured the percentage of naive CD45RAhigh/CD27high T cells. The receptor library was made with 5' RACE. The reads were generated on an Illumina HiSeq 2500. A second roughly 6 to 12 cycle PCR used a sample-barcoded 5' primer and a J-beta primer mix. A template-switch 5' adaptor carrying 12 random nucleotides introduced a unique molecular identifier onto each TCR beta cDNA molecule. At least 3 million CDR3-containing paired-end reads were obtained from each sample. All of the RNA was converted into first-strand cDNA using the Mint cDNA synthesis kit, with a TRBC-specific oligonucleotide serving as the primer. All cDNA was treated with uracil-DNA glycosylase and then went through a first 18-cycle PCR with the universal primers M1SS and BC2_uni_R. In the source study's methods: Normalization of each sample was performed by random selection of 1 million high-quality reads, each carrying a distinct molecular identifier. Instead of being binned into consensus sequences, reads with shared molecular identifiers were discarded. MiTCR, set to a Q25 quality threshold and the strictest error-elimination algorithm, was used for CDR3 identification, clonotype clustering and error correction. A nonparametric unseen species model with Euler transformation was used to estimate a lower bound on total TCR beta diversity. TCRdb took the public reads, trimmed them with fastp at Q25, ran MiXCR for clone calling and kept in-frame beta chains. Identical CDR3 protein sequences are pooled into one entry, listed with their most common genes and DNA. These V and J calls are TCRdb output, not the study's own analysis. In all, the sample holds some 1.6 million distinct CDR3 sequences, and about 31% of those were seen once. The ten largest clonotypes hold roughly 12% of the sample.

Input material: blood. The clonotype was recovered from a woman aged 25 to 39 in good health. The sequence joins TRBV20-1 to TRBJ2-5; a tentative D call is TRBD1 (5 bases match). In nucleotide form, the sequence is TGCAATGCTGTCATACCCGGCAGGGTTGGTGAGACCCAGTACTTC. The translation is CNAVIPGRVGETQYF.